The next 19 T cell receptor beta chains were all read from a single sample in a study of blood T cell repertoires in COVID-19. Libraries were prepared by immunoSEQ multiplex PCR; TCRdb keeps only in-frame clonotypes and omits some of them. The profile covers hundreds of thousands of clones, with 89% appearing a single time and 4.5% to 6.5% taken by the ten largest. Sequenced: PBMCs or T cells enriched from blood (not recorded which). The receptors here all came from a man in his sixties who had recovered from COVID-19.

V is TRBV25-1 and J is TRBJ1-2, with TRBD1 as a possible D gene (5 bases). CDR1 MGHDK and CDR2 SYGVNS come from the germline V gene. This CDR3 contains 15 residues. Trimming shortened V by 3 bases and J by 4 bases, and 15 bases separated the two germline ends. Here the CDR3 reads CASSDTGRRGYGYTF. Here the CDR3 DNA reads TGTGCCAGCAGTGACACAGGTCGGCGAGGCTATGGCTACACCTTC.

V gene TRBV11-2 combines with J gene TRBJ1-1; a weak D match, TRBD1 (6 bases). Trimming pared 4 bases from V and 7 bases from J, leaving 16 bases between. The CDR3 runs to 14 residues. Looked up from germline, CDR1 is SGHAT and CDR2 is FQNNGV. The CDR3 DNA sequence: TGTGCCAGCAGCTCCCAGCTAGGACAGAGTGAAGCTTTCTTT. Protein sequence: CASSSQLGQSEAFF. The variable domain in full, with the rest retrieved from reference TRBV11-2 and TRBJ1-1, is EAGVAQSPRYKIIEKRQSVAFWCNPISGHATLYWYQQILGQGPKLLIQFQNNGVVDDSQLPKDRFSAERLKGVDSTLKIQPAKLEDSAVYLCASSSQLGQSEAFFGQGTRLTVV.

The rearrangement uses TRBV29-1 and TRBJ1-5, with a possible D match to TRBD1 (5 bases). Per the germline V gene, CDR1 is SQVTM and CDR2 is ANQGSEA. The CDR3 contains 14 residues. V lost 4 bases and J lost 0, with 10 bases in between. CDR3 amino acids: CSVATVNSNQPQHF. The CDR3 DNA reads as TGCAGCGTTGCGACAGTTAATAGCAATCAGCCCCAGCATTTT.

The chain recombines TRBV28 with TRBJ1-6; no reliable D call. CDR1 is MDHEN and CDR2 is SYDVKM in the germline V gene. The length of the CDR3 is 14 residues. V was trimmed by 5 bases and J by 7 bases, leaving 12 bases between them. CDR3 sequence reads: CASSPQIPNSPLHF. The CDR3 DNA reads as TGTGCCAGCAGTCCACAGATACCCAATTCACCCCTCCACTTT.

This rearrangement joins TRBV5-1 to TRBJ1-4; maybe TRBD1 (5 bases). The CDR3 is 13 residues long. CDR1 is SGHRS, CDR2 YFSETQ, per germline. Trimming stripped 0 bases from V and 12 bases from J, with 12 bases between. In nucleotides, the CDR3 is TGCGCCAGCAGCTTGGGCCTAGGGGTGGAACTGTTTTTT. Translation: CASSLGLGVELFF. Complete variable domain (other parts from reference TRBV5-1 and TRBJ1-4): KAGVTQTPRYLIKTRGQQVTLSCSPISGHRSVSWYQQTPGQGLQFLFEYFSETQRNKGNFPGRFSGRQFSNSRSEMNVSTLELGDSALYLCASSLGLGVELFFGSGTQLSVL.

The rearrangement joins TRBV7-2 to TRBJ2-3, with TRBD2 matching over 12 bases. Germline V gene sequence: CDR1 SGHTA, CDR2 FQGNSA. V dropped 7 bases and J dropped 5; count of bases not matched to a gene: 10. The CDR3 loop spans 16 amino acids. The CDR3 sequence is CASTYGLAGGRDTQYF. The DNA of the CDR3 is TGTGCCAGCACCTACGGGCTAGCGGGAGGGCGAGATACGCAGTATTTT.

This rearrangement joins TRBV3-1 (or the pseudogene TRBV3-2) to TRBJ1-2, with 8 nucleotides matching TRBD1. Per the germline V gene, CDR1 is LGHDT and CDR2 is YNNKEL (reference sequence). The CDR3 length is 16 residues. V lost 3 bases to trimming and J lost 4 bases; unmatched junction nucleotides: 10. CDR3 DNA sequence: TGTGCCAGCAGCCATCCAATGGACAGGGTAGGCTATGGCTACACCTTC. Residues: CASSHPMDRVGYGYTF.

The chain recombines TRBV29-1 with TRBJ1-2; 9 nucleotides agree with TRBD1. This CDR3 has 13 residues. Trimming removed 6 bases from V and 8 bases from J; junction bases left unmatched: 10. CDR1 is SQVTM, CDR2 ANQGSEA, per germline. CDR3 DNA sequence: TGCAGCGTCGACCCACAGGGGGCTAAGGGCTACACCTTC. It encodes CSVDPQGAKGYTF.

The genes are TRBV2 and TRBJ1-1; D is unclear. Germline CDR1 SNHLY, CDR2 FYNNEI. The V end was cut by 4 bases, the J end by 1 base, with 7 bases between. The CDR3 has 13 residues. The CDR3 nucleotides are TGTGCCAGCAGTGTTGAGGGGAACACTGAAGCTTTCTTT. Protein: CASSVEGNTEAFF.

This clone was seen just once. The rearrangement joins TRBV7-3 to TRBJ2-2, with 8 bases lining up with TRBD1. The V gene's germline CDR1 is SGHTA and CDR2 FQGTGA. The CDR3 runs to 19 residues. The V and J ends lost 1 base and 3 bases, in that order; junction bases with no gene match: 13. The CDR3 region is CASSLKGRGHNEDTGELFF. As DNA, the CDR3 is TGTGCCAGCAGCTTAAAAGGCAGGGGGCATAATGAGGACACCGGGGAGCTGTTTTTT.

The count of this clone is one. The V and J genes are TRBV6-5 and TRBJ2-3; a possible D gene is TRBD2 (6 bases). Trimming left V 8 bases short and J 3 bases short, with 12 bases between. Germline CDR1 and CDR2: MNHEY and SVGAGI. This CDR3 is built from 13 residues. This CDR3 is CASGRGDTDTQYF. The CDR3 DNA sequence: TGTGCCAGCGGACGCGGGGATACAGATACGCAGTATTTT.

About this clone: This specimen includes other DNA sequences encoding the same CDR3. The V and J genes are TRBV5-1 and TRBJ1-1; 7 bases are shared with TRBD1. Germline trimming cut 1 base from V and 1 base from J; bases unmatched to any gene: 1. The CDR3 length is 14 residues. Germline V gives CDR1 SGHRS, CDR2 YFSETQ. CDR3 residues: CASSLQGGNTEAFF. CDR3 in DNA: TGCGCCAGCAGCTTGCAGGGGGGGAACACTGAAGCTTTCTTT.

The rearrangement links TRBV18 to TRBJ1-5; 10 bases are shared with TRBD1. Trimming at V came to 2 bases and at J to 9 bases, leaving 10 bases not matched to a gene. Looked up from germline, CDR1 is KGHSH and CDR2 is LQKENI. There are 16 residues in the CDR3. CDR3 protein: CASSPRTGGLGSPQHF. DNA of the CDR3: TGTGCCAGCTCACCAAGGACAGGGGGGCTCGGGTCGCCCCAGCATTTT.

The V gene is TRBV7-3, the J gene TRBJ2-5, with 8 bases aligning to TRBD2. The CDR3 consists of 14 residues. Looked up from germline, CDR1 is SGHTA and CDR2 is FQGTGA. V shed 4 bases, J shed 7 bases, and the junction held 8 bases outside the gene matches. The CDR3 sequence: CASSSAGGSATQYF. The CDR3, as DNA: TGTGCCAGCAGCTCCGCGGGGGGCTCGGCGACCCAGTACTTC.

The V and J genes are TRBV20-1 and TRBJ2-5; D is uncertain. Germline CDR1 DFQATT, CDR2 SNEGSKA (reference sequence). The germline V and J ends were trimmed by 3 bases and 4 bases, with 3 bases remaining between them. This CDR3 comprises 10 residues. CDR3 in amino acids: CSARRETQYF. The CDR3 region has the DNA TGCAGTGCTAGGCGAGAGACCCAGTACTTC.

The rearrangement joins TRBV28 to TRBJ2-7, with 7 bases matching TRBD2. The CDR3 extends over 14 amino acids. After removal of 5 bases from V and 12 bases from J, the junction contained 16 bases not matched to a gene. Germline CDR1 is MDHEN and CDR2 is SYDVKM. The CDR3 DNA reads as TGTGCCAGCAGTCCACCGGGACTAATCTCTTCACTGTACTTC. It specifies CASSPPGLISSLYF.

The J gene is TRBJ2-7, the V gene TRBV5-1, with D uncertain. Trimming removed 2 bases at V and 3 bases at J, with 9 bases between. The germline gives CDR1 SGHRS, CDR2 YFSETQ. There are 13 residues in the CDR3. In DNA form, the CDR3 reads TGCGCCAGCAGCTTCCCAGGAATCTACGAGCAGTACTTC. It encodes CASSFPGIYEQYF.

The chain links TRBV6-5 to TRBJ1-6; maybe TRBD1 (6 bases). CDR3 size: 14 residues. Per the germline V gene, CDR1 is MNHEY and CDR2 is SVGAGI. Trimming took 9 bases from V and 1 from J, leaving 10 bases between them. DNA of the CDR3: TGTGCCAGTAGAAGGGGGTCCTATAATTCACCCCTCCACTTT. Its protein is CASRRGSYNSPLHF.

V is TRBV28 and J is TRBJ2-5; perhaps TRBD1 as D (6 bases). This CDR3 has 14 residues. Trimming shortened V by 4 bases and J by 1 base, and 10 bases separated the two germline ends. Germline assignment: CDR1 MDHEN and CDR2 SYDVKM. CDR3 in amino acids: CASSSGQSQETQYF. The CDR3, as DNA: TGTGCCAGCAGTTCCGGACAGAGCCAAGAGACCCAGTACTTC.